A single sample is the source of the 19 T cell receptor beta chains below, sequenced in a study of blood T cell repertoires in COVID-19. Method: immunoSEQ multiplex PCR; TCRdb's copy keeps in-frame clones and lacks some. The sample lists 350,000 or so clones, roughly nine tenths seen once, with approximately 17% in the top ten. Material: PBMCs or T cells enriched from blood (not recorded which). All receptors derive from a woman aged 30 to 39 who had recovered from COVID-19.

The chain couples TRBV13 to TRBJ1-1; 7 nucleotides match TRBD1. The CDR3 is 15 amino acids. J was trimmed by 6 bases and V by 4 bases; bases with no gene match: 11. Per the germline V gene, CDR1 is PRHDT and CDR2 is FYEKMQ (reference sequence). This CDR3 reads CASSSPPGQRSEAFF. CDR3 sequence (DNA): TGTGCCAGCAGCTCTCCACCGGGACAGCGGTCTGAAGCTTTCTTT.

The chain couples TRBV7-2 to TRBJ1-1, with D perhaps matching TRBD1 (5 bases). V lost 4 bases to trimming and J lost 7 bases, with 22 bases between them. CDR1 and CDR2 from the germline V gene are SGHTA and FQGNSA. This CDR3 has 16 residues. As DNA, the CDR3 is TGTGCCAGCAGCTCTAGCGTCGGGGGAATACCACTTGAAGCTTTCTTT. The encoded protein is CASSSSVGGIPLEAFF. Full variable domain (outside the CDR3, taken from reference TRBV7-2 and TRBJ1-1): GAGVSQSPSNKVTEKGKDVELRCDPISGHTALYWYRQSLGQGLEFLIYFQGNSAPDKSGLPSDRFSAERTGGSVSTLTIQRTQQEDSAVYLCASSSSVGGIPLEAFFGQGTRLTVV.

The chain carries TRBV7-2 and TRBJ2-6; tentative D call: TRBD2 (5 bases). The CDR3 length is 16 residues. Germline values: CDR1 SGHTA, CDR2 FQGNSA. Trimming removed 6 bases at V and 2 bases at J, with 14 bases between. CDR3 loop: CASRIGVVAGANVLTF. For the CDR3, the DNA is TGTGCCAGCAGAATCGGGGTAGTGGCTGGGGCCAACGTCCTGACTTTC.

CDR3 in amino acids: CASTPTGYYEQYF. The CDR3 DNA sequence: TGTGCCAGCACCCCCACAGGGTACTACGAGCAGTACTTC. This rearrangement joins TRBV28 to TRBJ2-7, with a weak D call TRBD1 (6 bases). Germline CDR1 and CDR2: MDHEN and SYDVKM. The CDR3 runs to 13 residues. V lost 7 bases and J lost 3, with 13 bases in between.

The rearrangement uses TRBV2 and TRBJ1-2; D is undetermined. Germline-derived CDR1 and CDR2 are SNHLY and FYNNEI. V was pared by 7 bases and J by 0 bases, with 9 bases between. CDR3 size: 13 residues. In nucleotides, the CDR3 is TGTGCCAGCACCCAGGCCGCTAACTATGGCTACACCTTC. It is translated as CASTQAANYGYTF.

The chain has TRBV9 and TRBJ2-1; 12 nucleotides match TRBD2. The V gene's germline CDR1 is SGDLS and CDR2 YYNGEE. This CDR3 spans 15 amino acids. The trim removed 2 bases at V and 9 bases at J, leaving 6 bases unmatched. CDR3 sequence reads: CASSVASGGGPEQFF. The CDR3 nucleotides read TGTGCCAGCAGCGTGGCTAGCGGGGGGGGACCTGAGCAGTTCTTC.

This sequence joins TRBV4-2 and TRBJ2-4; maybe TRBD2 (5 bases). Trimming removed 0 bases from V and 0 bases from J, with 9 bases in between. The germline gives CDR1 LGHNA, CDR2 YNFKEQ. This CDR3 has 16 amino acids. CDR3: CASSQEATTAKNIQYF. CDR3 in DNA: TGTGCCAGCAGCCAAGAAGCGACTACAGCCAAAAACATTCAGTACTTC.

This clone was seen once. This rearrangement joins TRBV19 to TRBJ1-1; no firm D call. The germline V and J ends were trimmed by 8 bases and 4 bases, with 14 bases remaining between them. The CDR3 is 13 amino acids. From germline, CDR1 is LNHDA and CDR2 SQIVND (reference sequence). The CDR3: CASRYPGSTEAFF. As DNA, the CDR3 is TGTGCCAGTCGATATCCCGGGAGCACTGAAGCTTTCTTT.

This clone appeared a single time. V usage is TRBV28 and J usage is TRBJ1-6; D remains ambiguous. The CDR3 runs to 16 residues. V was pared by 2 bases and J by 7 bases, with 15 bases between. Germline loops: CDR1 MDHEN, CDR2 SYDVKM. CDR3 DNA sequence: TGTGCCAGCAGTTTAAATCACGGGGTGGAAAATTCACCCCTCCACTTT. It translates to CASSLNHGVENSPLHF.

The chain uses TRBV7-6 and TRBJ2-6, with unresolved D. The CDR3 is 18 amino acids. CDR1 and CDR2 from the germline V gene are SGHVS and FNYEAQ. V was pared by 1 base and J by 1 base, with 14 bases between. For the CDR3, the DNA is TGTGCCAGCAGCTTAGGAGGAGAATTCTTTTCTGGGGCCAACGTCCTGACTTTC. Translating gives CASSLGGEFFSGANVLTF.

Here the CDR3 reads CASSKGLAGYNTGELFF. As DNA, the CDR3 is TGTGCCAGCAGCAAGGGACTAGCGGGGTATAATACCGGGGAGCTGTTTTTT. The chain couples TRBV5-4 to TRBJ2-2, with 13 bases matching TRBD2. Germline CDR1 and CDR2: SGHNT and YYREEE (reference sequence). V lost 4 bases, J lost 5 bases, and 8 bases stayed unmatched. CDR3 length equals 17 residues.

The chain is built from TRBV3-1 (or the pseudogene TRBV3-2) and TRBJ1-1; D call uncertain. This CDR3 has 14 residues. V was shortened by 0 bases and J by 4 bases, with 9 bases between the two germline ends. The germline V gene has CDR1 LGHDT and CDR2 YNNKEL (reference sequence). CDR3 in DNA: TGTGCCAGCAGCCAAGATACGGGAGGCACTGAAGCTTTCTTT. This gives the protein CASSQDTGGTEAFF.

The gene calls are TRBV30 and TRBJ1-6; D not certain. Trimming removed 1 base at V and 7 bases at J, with 8 bases between. The CDR3 extends over 13 amino acids. CDR1 and CDR2 (germline): GTSNPN, SVGIG (reference sequence). CDR3 coding DNA: TGTGCCTGGAGTGAAACTCTCAATTCACCCCTCCACTTT. It is translated as CAWSETLNSPLHF.

This chain joins TRBV6-5 and TRBJ2-3, with D possibly matching TRBD2 (5 bases). V lost 2 bases and J 6 bases, leaving 12 bases between the germline ends. This CDR3 region has 14 residues. Germline V gene data show CDR1 as MNHEY and CDR2 as SVGAGI. The chain's CDR3 is CASSYGASGDTQYF. The CDR3 DNA reads TGTGCCAGCAGTTACGGAGCCTCGGGGGATACGCAGTATTTT.

The chain couples TRBV27 to TRBJ2-7; 8 nucleotides agree with TRBD1. The CDR3 runs 15 residues. Germline V gene sequence: CDR1 MNHEY, CDR2 SMNVEV (reference sequence). V shed 3 bases, J shed 3 bases, and the junction held 7 bases outside the gene matches. In DNA form, the CDR3 reads TGTGCCAGCAGTTTCCTTGGACAGGGTAGCTACGAGCAGTACTTC. It encodes CASSFLGQGSYEQYF.

This chain connects TRBV7-8 to TRBJ2-6; 9 bases fit TRBD1. Germline V gene data show CDR1 as SGHVS and CDR2 as FQNEAQ. Unmatched junction bases numbered 24, after V lost 5 bases and J lost 1 base. This CDR3 is built from 23 residues. CDR3 nucleotides: TGTGCCAGCAGCCCCCGAATTATTTTCCGCAGGGACAGGGATTTGTCTGGGGCCAACGTCCTGACTTTC. This gives the protein CASSPRIIFRRDRDLSGANVLTF. Combining the CDR3 with reference TRBV7-8 and TRBJ2-6 gives the whole variable domain GAGVSQSPRYKVAKRGQDVALRCDPISGHVSLFWYQQALGQGPEFLTYFQNEAQLDKSGLPSDRFFAERPEGSVSTLKIQRTQQEDSAVYLCASSPRIIFRRDRDLSGANVLTFGAGSRLTVL.

The chain links TRBV27 to TRBJ2-7; the D gene is possibly TRBD2 (5 bases). This CDR3 is built from 16 residues. V lost 4 bases and J 2 bases, leaving 18 bases between the germline ends. Germline values: CDR1 MNHEY, CDR2 SMNVEV (reference sequence). The chain's CDR3 is CASSSSSWRNTYEQYF. In DNA, the CDR3 is TGTGCCAGCAGTTCTAGTTCGTGGAGGAACACCTACGAGCAGTACTTC.

The rearrangement links TRBV4-1 to TRBJ1-2, with D perhaps matching TRBD1 (6 bases). This CDR3 region has 15 residues. V shed 4 bases and J shed 5 bases, with 17 bases lying between them. Germline lookup yields CDR1 MGHRA and CDR2 YSYEKL. CDR3 coding DNA: TGCGCCAGCAGCCCACAAGGGGGTATTGGGTATGGCTACACCTTC. Protein product: CASSPQGGIGYGYTF.

The V and J genes are TRBV5-4 and TRBJ2-5; perhaps TRBD1 as D (5 bases). Between the trimmed V and J ends, which lost 0 bases and 4 bases, there was a span of 10 bases. Germline V gene sequence: CDR1 SGHNT, CDR2 YYREEE (reference sequence). The CDR3 is made up of 14 amino acids. CDR3 protein: CASSLGGRAETQYF. As DNA, the CDR3 is TGTGCCAGCAGCTTGGGGGGCAGGGCAGAGACCCAGTACTTC.